Listed below are T cell receptor beta chains from one sample, sequenced in a study of graft-versus-host responses after intestinal transplantation. Sequencing was performed with immunoSEQ multiplex PCR; in TCRdb, only in-frame clones are kept and a portion is missing. Among some 6,700 clones listed, approximately 90% were seen once. This sample comprised PBMCs, obtained nearly 85 days after transplant. These receptors all come from a human patient who received an intestinal transplant, so some T cells may come from the graft donor. CDR3s include the opening cysteine and the closing phenylalanine or tryptophan. A D gene is named only where the DNA matches it firmly.

d_call,v_call,j_call,cdr3_nt,cdr3_aa
.,TRBV2,TRBJ1-5,TGTGCCAGCAGCGATGGTAGGAGCCAGCCCCAGCATTTT,CASSDGRSQPQHF
TRBD1,TRBV7-2,TRBJ2-1,TGTGCCAGCAGCTTAGGCAGGACAGGGTACAATGAGCAGTTCTTC,CASSLGRTGYNEQFF
.,TRBV27,TRBJ1-1,TGTGCCAGCAGCCTCTCGTCATTACAGGGGAACACTGAAGCTTTCTTT,CASSLSSLQGNTEAFF
.,TRBV6-5,TRBJ1-2,TGTGCCAGCAGTTACGTTCTGGGTGGGTACTATGGCTACACCTTC,CASSYVLGGYYGYTF
.,TRBV6-5,TRBJ1-5,TGTGCCAGCAGTGAATACGGGGGTAGGCAGCCCCAGCATTTT,CASSEYGGRQPQHF
TRBD1,TRBV28,TRBJ1-6,TGTGCCAGCAGTTTCGACAGGGTGGATGTCTATAATTCACCCCTCCACTTT,CASSFDRVDVYNSPLHF
.,TRBV6-1,TRBJ1-5,TGTGCCAGCAGTGGAGGAGGGAGACAGCATTTT,CASSGGGRQHF
TRBD1,TRBV4-1,TRBJ2-5,TGCGCCAGCAGCCAAGACCCGGGACAGGGAGCAGAGACCCAGTACTTC,CASSQDPGQGAETQYF
TRBD1,TRBV7-9,TRBJ1-6,TGTGCCAGCAGCCCGGGGACAGGGGGGAGCTATAATTCACCCCTCCACTTT,CASSPGTGGSYNSPLHF
.,TRBV19,TRBJ1-6,TGTGCCAGTAGTGTCAGTTGGGGAACGACACCCCTCCACTTT,CASSVSWGTTPLHF
.,TRBV6-1,TRBJ2-1,TGTGCCAGCAGTGATCTTTCGGAGCGGTCGTTTGAGCAGTTCTTC,CASSDLSERSFEQFF
.,TRBV19,TRBJ2-7,TGTGCCAGTAGGGGCAGGACCTACGAGCAGTACTTC,CASRGRTYEQYF
.,TRBV7-7,TRBJ2-2,TGTGCTAGCAGCTTAGAGGTCGTGGCCGGGGAGCTGTTTTTT,CASSLEVVAGELFF
.,TRBV6-5,TRBJ1-4,TGTGCCAGCGGGACAACTAATGAAAAACTGTTTTTT,CASGTTNEKLFF
.,TRBV5-1,TRBJ1-1,TGCGCCAGCAGCTTGCGGGCCCTGACAGACATGAACGATGAAGCTTTCTTT,CASSLRALTDMNDEAFF
TRBD2,TRBV6-5,TRBJ2-1,TGTGCCAGCCGGATCGGGGGGTACAATGAGCAGTTCTTC,CASRIGGYNEQFF
.,TRBV19,TRBJ1-5,TGTGCCAGTAGTATAATCGCAGGGGCGCGTTTGGATCAGCCCCAGCATTTT,CASSIIAGARLDQPQHF